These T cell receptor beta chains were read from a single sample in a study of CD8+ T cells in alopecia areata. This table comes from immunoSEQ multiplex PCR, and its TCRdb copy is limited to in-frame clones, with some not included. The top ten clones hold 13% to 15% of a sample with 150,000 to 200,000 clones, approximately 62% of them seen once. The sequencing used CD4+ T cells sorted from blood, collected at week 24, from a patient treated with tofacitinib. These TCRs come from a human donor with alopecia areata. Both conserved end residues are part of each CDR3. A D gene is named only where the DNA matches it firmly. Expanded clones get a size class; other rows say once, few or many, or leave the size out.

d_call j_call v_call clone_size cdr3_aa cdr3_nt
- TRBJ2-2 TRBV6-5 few CASRRGTGNTGELFF TGTGCCAGCAGGAGAGGGACGGGGAACACCGGGGAGCTGTTTTTT
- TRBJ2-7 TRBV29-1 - CSAWTDRYEQYF TGCAGCGCCTGGACCGACCGGTACGAGCAGTACTTC
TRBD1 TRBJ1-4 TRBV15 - CATSRTGTGDVKLFF TGTGCCACCAGCAGAACCGGGACAGGGGATGTAAAACTGTTTTTT
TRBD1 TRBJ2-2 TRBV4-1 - CASSPTWDRGAGELFF TGCGCCAGCAGCCCTACCTGGGACAGGGGGGCCGGGGAGCTGTTTTTT
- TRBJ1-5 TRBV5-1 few CASSLAGSYSNQPQHF TGCGCCAGCAGCTTGGCGGGGTCCTATAGCAATCAGCCCCAGCATTTT
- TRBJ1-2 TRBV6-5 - CASRKGPIYGYTF TGTGCCAGCAGAAAAGGGCCTATTTATGGCTACACCTTC
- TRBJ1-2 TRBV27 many CASSLSLGVGGYTF TGTGCCAGCAGTTTATCTCTGGGGGTTGGAGGCTACACCTTC
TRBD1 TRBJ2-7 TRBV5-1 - CASSWDRGGYEQYF TGCGCCAGCAGCTGGGACAGGGGTGGCTACGAGCAGTACTTC
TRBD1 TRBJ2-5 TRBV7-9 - CASSDRAHQETQYF TGTGCCAGCAGCGACAGGGCGCACCAAGAGACCCAGTACTTC
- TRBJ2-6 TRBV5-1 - CASAKGGGANVLTF TGCGCCAGTGCTAAGGGAGGTGGGGCCAACGTCCTGACTTTC
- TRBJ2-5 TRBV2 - CASSEQGRAMKETQYF TGTGCCAGCAGTGAGCAGGGGAGGGCGATGAAAGAGACCCAGTACTTC
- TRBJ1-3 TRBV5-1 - CASSSSPATSGNTIYF TGCGCCAGCAGTAGCAGTCCGGCCACCTCTGGAAACACCATATATTTT
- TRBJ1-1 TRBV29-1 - CSVEDKNTEAFF TGCAGCGTGGAGGACAAGAACACTGAAGCTTTCTTT
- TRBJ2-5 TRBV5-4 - CASSLPGAWETQYF TGTGCCAGCAGCTTACCGGGGGCGTGGGAGACCCAGTACTTC